The 24 T cell receptor beta chains presented below share a single source sample, sequenced in a study of cytomegalovirus exposure and HLA in healthy donors. Only in-frame clones appear in the TCRdb table, and some are missing; sequencing was by immunoSEQ multiplex PCR. The data contain 160,000 or so clones, more than 75% of them singletons. Sequencing was done on a sample of PBMCs. The source of these receptors is a woman younger than 45 in good health and CMV-seronegative.

The V call is TRBV27, the J call TRBJ1-1; possible D gene TRBD1, 5 bases. V was shortened by 3 bases and J by 1 base, with 9 bases between the two germline ends. The CDR3 contains 14 residues. Germline lookup yields CDR1 MNHEY and CDR2 SMNVEV (reference sequence). The DNA of the CDR3 is TGTGCCAGCAGTTTGACAGCTAAGAACACTGAAGCTTTCTTT. Translating it yields CASSLTAKNTEAFF.

The chain uses TRBV7-9 and TRBJ1-2; D uncertain. Germline assignment: CDR1 SEHNR and CDR2 FQNEAQ (reference sequence). Between the trimmed V and J ends, which lost 1 base and 3 bases, there was a span of 9 bases. The CDR3 is 14 residues long. The DNA of the CDR3 is TGTGCCAGCAGCTTAGGGCAGGAGGACTATGGCTACACCTTC. This sequence encodes CASSLGQEDYGYTF.

The rearrangement joins TRBV7-9 to TRBJ2-5; 10 nucleotides match TRBD1. CDR1 and CDR2 from the germline V gene are SEHNR and FQNEAQ (reference sequence). After removal of 5 bases from V and 4 bases from J, the junction contained 10 bases not matched to a gene. The CDR3 has 16 residues. The CDR3 region has the DNA TGTGCCAGCAGCACAGCAGACAGGGGGCTGTCAGAGACCCAGTACTTC. Translated: CASSTADRGLSETQYF.

The gene calls are TRBV5-1 and TRBJ1-1, with 9 bases fitting TRBD1. CDR1 is SGHRS, CDR2 YFSETQ, per germline. The junction had 5 bases not matched to a gene; V was cut back by 2 bases and J by 3 bases. The length of the CDR3 is 15 residues. CDR3: CASSFLRQGDTEAFF. The CDR3, as DNA: TGCGCCAGCAGCTTCCTCAGACAGGGGGACACTGAAGCTTTCTTT.

The chain couples TRBV10-1 to TRBJ2-5; 8 bases match TRBD2. CDR3 length equals 17 residues. The germline V gene encodes CDR1 WNHNN and CDR2 SYGVQD (reference sequence). With 0 bases clipped from V and 0 bases from J, the junction kept 6 bases outside the gene matches. CDR3 nucleotides: TGCGCCAGCAGTGAGTCGAGGGCTAGCGGGTACCAAGAGACCCAGTACTTC. Protein: CASSESRASGYQETQYF.

This clone was picked up a small number of times. This sequence joins TRBV10-3 and TRBJ2-7; possibly TRBD1 for D (6 bases). CDR1 and CDR2 from the germline V gene are ENHRY and SYGVKD. The CDR3 contains 13 residues. V gave up 3 bases and J gave up 7 bases, with 13 bases separating them. The CDR3 sequence: CAISEGQFGEQYF. In DNA form, the CDR3 reads TGTGCCATCAGTGAAGGACAGTTCGGGGAGCAGTACTTC.

V is TRBV7-9 and J is TRBJ2-7, with D maybe TRBD1 (5 bases). The germline V gene has CDR1 SEHNR and CDR2 FQNEAQ (reference sequence). This CDR3 region has 15 residues. V lost 5 bases and J 3 bases, leaving 17 bases between the germline ends. CDR3 DNA: TGTGCCAGCAGCCGCCCCCAGGGCGTAAACTACGAGCAGTACTTC. Translated, it gives CASSRPQGVNYEQYF.

The chain couples TRBV5-1 to TRBJ1-3; 7 bases align to TRBD1. Germline V lookup: CDR1 SGHRS, CDR2 YFSETQ. Germline trimming cut 4 bases from V and 1 base from J; bases unmatched to any gene: 5. This CDR3 comprises 15 residues. This chain's CDR3 is CASSQGTVSGNTIYF. In nucleotides, the CDR3 is TGCGCCAGCAGCCAGGGGACAGTTTCTGGAAACACCATATATTTT.

The chain recombines TRBV4-3 with TRBJ2-7, with D maybe TRBD2 (5 bases). This CDR3 has 15 residues. V lost 1 base, J lost 2 bases, and 12 bases lay in between. Germline CDR1 reads LGHNA; CDR2 reads YSLEER. The CDR3 sequence: CASSQGRNGAYEQYF. The CDR3 coding sequence is TGCGCCAGCAGCCAAGGGAGGAACGGTGCCTACGAGCAGTACTTC.

This clone came up a few times. The V and J genes are TRBV7-9 and TRBJ2-5; 7 bases agree with TRBD1. The germline gives CDR1 SEHNR, CDR2 FQNEAQ (reference sequence). The V gene end was trimmed by 2 bases and the J gene end by 3 bases; junction bases not matched to a gene: 3. The CDR3 consists of 14 residues. Here the CDR3 DNA reads TGTGCCAGCAGCTTACGGGACAGCGAAGAGACCCAGTACTTC. It encodes CASSLRDSEETQYF.

The genes are TRBV21-1 and TRBJ2-7; TRBD1, the table's D call, was not compared with the DNA. TRBV21-1 is tagged as a pseudogene. The CDR3 contains 16 residues. CDR3 residues: CASSKQPSDRGREQYF. The DNA of the CDR3 is TGTGCCAGCAGCAAACAACCCTCGGACAGGGGGCGGGAGCAGTACTTC.

The genes are TRBV5-4 and TRBJ2-7, with 10 bases aligning to TRBD1. The CDR3 consists of 15 residues. V shed 3 bases and J 2 bases; nucleotides not matched to a gene: 5. Germline-derived CDR1 and CDR2 are SGHNT and YYREEE (reference sequence). Written as DNA, the CDR3 is TGTGCCAGCAGCTCCCGGACAGGGGGAACCTACGAGCAGTACTTC. Translation gives CASSSRTGGTYEQYF. The entire variable domain, with the rest obtained from reference TRBV5-4 and TRBJ2-7, is as follows: ETGVTQSPTHLIKTRGQQVTLRCSSQSGHNTVSWYQQALGQGPQFIFQYYREEENGRGNFPPRFSGLQFPNYSSELNVNALELDDSALYLCASSSRTGGTYEQYFGPGTRLTVT.

The chain couples TRBV4-1 to TRBJ1-1, with D unclear. Trimming removed 1 base at V and 4 bases at J, with 22 bases between. CDR1 is MGHRA and CDR2 is YSYEKL in the germline V gene. This CDR3 is built from 18 residues. CDR3 in DNA: TGCGCCAGCAGCCAAGGGACGGACCGACGTTTTGGGAGCACTGAAGCTTTCTTT. It encodes CASSQGTDRRFGSTEAFF.

This sequence joins TRBV2 and TRBJ2-2; 7 nucleotides match TRBD1. Germline trimming cut 7 bases from V and 2 bases from J; bases unmatched to any gene: 1. The CDR3 length is 13 residues. Per germline, CDR1 SNHLY and CDR2 FYNNEI. As DNA, the CDR3 is TGTGCCAGCAAGGGGGCTAACACCGGGGAGCTGTTTTTT. Translated: CASKGANTGELFF.

This clone was detected once. The chain carries TRBV19 and TRBJ1-1; TRBD1 is a possible D gene (5 bases). V was trimmed by 5 bases and J by 11 bases, leaving 12 bases between them. This CDR3 has 11 amino acids. The germline V gene has CDR1 LNHDA and CDR2 SQIVND (reference sequence). Here the CDR3 reads CASSAGLWAFF. The DNA of the CDR3 is TGTGCCAGTAGTGCAGGGTTATGGGCTTTCTTT.

The chain employs TRBV5-1 and TRBJ1-1; D possibly corresponds to TRBD1 (6 bases). CDR3 length: 14 amino acids. The V and J ends lost 3 bases and 0 bases respectively, with 9 bases between them. Germline assignment: CDR1 SGHRS and CDR2 YFSETQ. This CDR3 reads CASSYRDVNTEAFF. The CDR3 nucleotides are TGCGCCAGCAGCTACAGGGACGTGAACACTGAAGCTTTCTTT.

The CDR3 nucleotides read TGCGCCAGCAGCCAAGTTGTCCGGGCATCAACGGGAACTGAAGCTTTCTTT. Residues: CASSQVVRASTGTEAFF. V is TRBV4-1 and J is TRBJ1-1; no reliable D call. With 1 base removed from V and 5 bases from J, the gap between germline ends came to 20 bases. This CDR3 contains 17 residues. The germline CDR1 and CDR2 sequences are MGHRA and YSYEKL.

The chain is built from TRBV10-2 and TRBJ2-7; D gene uncertain. Deletions cut 0 bases from V and 5 bases from J, with 5 bases between. Germline V gene data show CDR1 as WSHSY and CDR2 as SAAADI. The CDR3 is made up of 12 amino acids. CDR3 in DNA: TGCGCCAGCAGTGAGTCACCAGACGAGCAGTACTTC. Its translation: CASSESPDEQYF.

The chain combines TRBV7-9 with TRBJ2-7, with D possibly matching TRBD2 (5 bases). The CDR3 runs to 15 residues. Looked up from germline, CDR1 is SEHNR and CDR2 is FQNEAQ (reference sequence). V was clipped by 4 bases and J by 2 bases, with 15 bases between them. CDR3 sequence: CASSSMPLATYEQYF. The CDR3, as DNA: TGTGCCAGCAGCTCCATGCCCCTAGCCACCTACGAGCAGTACTTC.

This sequence joins TRBV7-9 and TRBJ2-6; tentative D call: TRBD1 (6 bases). Germline loops: CDR1 SEHNR, CDR2 FQNEAQ (reference sequence). V was clipped by 5 bases and J by 4 bases, with 15 bases between them. CDR3 length: 16 residues. CDR3 protein: CASSALDRTGANVLTF. The DNA for the CDR3 is TGTGCCAGCAGCGCCCTCGACAGGACCGGGGCCAACGTCCTGACTTTC.

The CDR3: CASLQGVTNSPLHF. The CDR3, as DNA: TGTGCCAGCCTACAGGGAGTTACGAATTCACCCCTCCACTTT. V gene TRBV6-1 combines with J gene TRBJ1-6, with D possibly matching TRBD1 (6 bases). Germline V gives CDR1 MNHNS, CDR2 SASEGT. CDR3 length: 14 residues. With 8 bases removed from V and 7 bases from J, the gap between germline ends came to 15 bases.

J is TRBJ1-2 and V is TRBV5-5; no firm D call. The CDR3 is made up of 12 amino acids. V was cut by 1 base and J by 4 bases, with 5 bases left in between. Germline values: CDR1 SGHKS, CDR2 YYEKEE (reference sequence). The CDR3 DNA is TGTGCCAGCAGCTTGACCGGCTATGGCTACACCTTC. Protein sequence: CASSLTGYGYTF.

The chain combines TRBV5-1 with TRBJ1-1, with 9 bases lining up with TRBD1. The CDR3 length is 14 residues. Trimming cost V 5 bases and J 1 base; bases outside gene matches: 3. Germline V gives CDR1 SGHRS, CDR2 YFSETQ. The CDR3 reads CASRTDRGNTEAFF. CDR3 in DNA: TGCGCCAGCAGAACGGACAGGGGGAACACTGAAGCTTTCTTT.

The V gene is TRBV15, the J gene TRBJ1-4; a weak D match, TRBD1 (5 bases). Trimming removed 0 bases from V and 8 bases from J, with 13 bases in between. The CDR3 totals 15 residues. In germline, CDR1 is LNHNV, CDR2 YYDKDF (reference sequence). The CDR3 here is CATSRESRTMEKLFF. In nucleotides, the CDR3 is TGTGCCACCAGCAGAGAATCACGGACAATGGAAAAACTGTTTTTT.